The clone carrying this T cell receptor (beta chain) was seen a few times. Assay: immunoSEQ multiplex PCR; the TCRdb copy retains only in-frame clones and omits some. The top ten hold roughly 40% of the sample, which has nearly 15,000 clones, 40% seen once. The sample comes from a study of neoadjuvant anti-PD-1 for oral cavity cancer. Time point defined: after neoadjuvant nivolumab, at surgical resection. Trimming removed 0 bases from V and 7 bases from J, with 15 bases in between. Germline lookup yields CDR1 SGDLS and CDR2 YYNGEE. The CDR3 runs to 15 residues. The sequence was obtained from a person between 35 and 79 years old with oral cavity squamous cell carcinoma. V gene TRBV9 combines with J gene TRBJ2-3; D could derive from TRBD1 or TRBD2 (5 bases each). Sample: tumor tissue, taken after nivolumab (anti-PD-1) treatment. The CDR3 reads CASSVAWGSGYTQYF. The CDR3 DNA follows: TGTGCCAGCAGCGTAGCATGGGGCTCGGGATATACGCAGTATTTT.